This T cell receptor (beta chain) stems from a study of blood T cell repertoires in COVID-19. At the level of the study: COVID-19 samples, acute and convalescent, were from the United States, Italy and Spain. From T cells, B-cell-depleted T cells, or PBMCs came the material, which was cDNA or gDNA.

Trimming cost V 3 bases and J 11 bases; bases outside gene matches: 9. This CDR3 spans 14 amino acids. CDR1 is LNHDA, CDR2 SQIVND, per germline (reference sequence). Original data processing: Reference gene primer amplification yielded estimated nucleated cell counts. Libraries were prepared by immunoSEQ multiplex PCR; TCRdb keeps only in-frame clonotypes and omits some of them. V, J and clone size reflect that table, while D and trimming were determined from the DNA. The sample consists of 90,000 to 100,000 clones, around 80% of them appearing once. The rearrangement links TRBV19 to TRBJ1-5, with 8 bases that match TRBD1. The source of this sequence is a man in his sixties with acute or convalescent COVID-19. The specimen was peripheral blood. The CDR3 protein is CASSITTGVLTQHF. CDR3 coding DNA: TGTGCCAGTAGTATCACGACAGGGGTCTTGACCCAGCATTTT. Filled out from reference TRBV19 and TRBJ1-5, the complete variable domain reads DGGITQSPKYLFRKEGQNVTLSCEQNLNHDAMYWYRQDPGQGLRLIYYSQIVNDFQKGDIAEGYSVSREKKESFPLTVTSAQKNPTAFYLCASSITTGVLTQHFGDGTRLSIL.